In this sample, the clone carrying this T cell receptor (beta chain) turned up many times. Its target is not known. Amplified TCR beta CDR3 regions derived from RNA transcripts. With the HTBI primer set, the TCR CDR3 went through a first round of RT-PCR. Each CDR3 protein gets one entry after TCRdb re-called the multiplex PCR reads with MiXCR. The sample consists of fewer than 400,000 distinct CDR3 sequences, about an eighth of them appearing once. This record comes from a study of T cells in Graves' hyperthyroidism and ophthalmopathy. Across the study: Initial diagnosis, before any treatment, was when peripheral blood was collected. Broader study findings: Patients with ophthalmopathy were separated from those with stable hyperthyroidism by a 13 V-J model.

Uncontrolled infection, other autoimmune disease, pregnancy or lactation excluded patients. CDR1 is SGHVS, CDR2 FQNEAQ, per germline. There are 18 residues in the CDR3. J lost 7 bases, V lost 0 bases, and 17 bases had no gene match. The chain combines TRBV7-8 with TRBJ2-5, with 7 bases aligning to TRBD1. The receptor's source is a man aged 45-65 years with Graves' ophthalmopathy. Source material: blood. The CDR3 coding sequence is TGTGCCAGCAGCTTAGCATTAAAGGGGGCCATAAACGTGTGGACCCAGTACTTC. This gives the protein CASSLALKGAINVWTQYF. Full variable domain (remainder filled in from reference TRBV7-8 and TRBJ2-5): GAGVSQSPRYKVAKRGQDVALRCDPISGHVSLFWYQQALGQGPEFLTYFQNEAQLDKSGLPSDRFFAERPEGSVSTLKIQRTQQEDSAVYLCASSLALKGAINVWTQYFGPGTRLLVL.